The sequence of this TCR beta chain was determined in a study of T-cell reconstitution after alpha-beta-depleted transplantation in children. Regarding the study as a whole: The origin of high day-60 TCRbeta diversity in some patients lay in surviving recipient T cells and thymic progenitors. Reportedly, only several hundred clones from non-depleted graft cells drove alpha-beta T-cell counts at about two months. T-cell numbers and diversity one year post-transplant derived largely from freshly generated T cells.

This clonotype was seen a handful of times. Its cognate antigen is unknown. Unique molecular identifiers were used to barcode this TCRbeta library. From the PCR reads, TCRdb called clonotypes with MiXCR, one entry per CDR3 protein. This sample has 200,000 to 250,000 distinct CDR3 sequences, with 24% found just once. The CDR3 extends over 16 amino acids. V was shortened by 0 bases and J by 2 bases, with 11 bases between the two germline ends. CDR1 is MNHEY, CDR2 SVGAGI, per germline. The sequence came from a female patient aged 2-9 years who had a stem cell transplant for congenital amegakaryocytic thrombocytopenia, so the T cells may come from the graft donor. Material: PBMCs, mostly from graft donor cells, obtained 360 days after TCRalphabeta/CD19-depleted stem cell transplant. V and J are TRBV6-5 and TRBJ2-4; no clear D gene. CDR3 sequence: CASSYSPGYPKNIQYF. DNA of the CDR3: TGTGCCAGCAGTTACTCCCCTGGGTATCCCAAAAACATTCAGTACTTC.